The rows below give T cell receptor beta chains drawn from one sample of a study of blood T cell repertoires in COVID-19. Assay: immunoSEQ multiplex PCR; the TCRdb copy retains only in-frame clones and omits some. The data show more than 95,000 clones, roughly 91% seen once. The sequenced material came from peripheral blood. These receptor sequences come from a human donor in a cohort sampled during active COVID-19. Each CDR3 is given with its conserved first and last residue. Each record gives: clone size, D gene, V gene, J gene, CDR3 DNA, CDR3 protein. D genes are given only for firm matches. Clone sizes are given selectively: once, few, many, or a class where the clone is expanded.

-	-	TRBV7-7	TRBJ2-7	TGTGCTAGCAGCGTATCGGTCGGTTCCACCTACGAGCAGTACTTC	CASSVSVGSTYEQYF
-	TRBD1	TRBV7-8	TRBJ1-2	TGTGCCAGCAGCTTAATAGATGACAGGGGGGCGGGTGGGGGCTACACCTTC	CASSLIDDRGAGGGYTF
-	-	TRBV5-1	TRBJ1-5	TGCGCCAGCAGCTTCTCAGGGGCGGGCAATCAGCCCCAGCATTTT	CASSFSGAGNQPQHF
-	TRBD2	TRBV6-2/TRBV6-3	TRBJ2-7	TGTGCCAGCAGTTATATGGGGACTAGCGGAGCCTACGAGCAGTACTTC	CASSYMGTSGAYEQYF
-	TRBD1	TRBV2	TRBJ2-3	TGTGCCAGCAGTGAGGTAGGACAGGGGGAAGATACGCAGTATTTT	CASSEVGQGEDTQYF
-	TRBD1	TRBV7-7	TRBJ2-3	TGTGCTAGCAGCCCCGGGACAGCTAGCACAGATACGCAGTATTTT	CASSPGTASTDTQYF
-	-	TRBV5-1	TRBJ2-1	TGCGCCAGCAGCCCAGCTCTTGGACAGTGGCACAATGAGCAGTTCTTC	CASSPALGQWHNEQFF
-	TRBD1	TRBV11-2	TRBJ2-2	TGTGCCAGCAGCTTAAGGCCAGGGGGCGCCGGGGAGCTGTTTTTT	CASSLRPGGAGELFF
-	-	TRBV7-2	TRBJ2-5	TGTGCCAGCAGCTTAGTGGCAGGGGTTGGACAAGAGACCCAGTACTTC	CASSLVAGVGQETQYF
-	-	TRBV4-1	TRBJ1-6	TGCGCCAGCAGCCAAGAGGTAGGAACTAGTTCACCCCTCCACTTT	CASSQEVGTSSPLHF
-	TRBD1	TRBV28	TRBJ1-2	TGTGCCAGCAGCCAGACAGGGGCTGGCTACACCTTC	CASSQTGAGYTF
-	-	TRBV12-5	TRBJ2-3	TGTGCTAGTGGTTTGGTTGCGGGAACCACAGATACGCAGTATTTT	CASGLVAGTTDTQYF
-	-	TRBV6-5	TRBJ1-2	TGTGCCAGCAGCCGCAGGAGCGGCGGTAATGGCTACACCTTC	CASSRRSGGNGYTF
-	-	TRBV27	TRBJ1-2	TGTGCCAGCAGTTTAAACAGGAACTATGGCTACACCTTC	CASSLNRNYGYTF
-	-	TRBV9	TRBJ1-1	TGTGCCAGCAGCGTAGAGAGTCTGAACACTGAAGCTTTCTTT	CASSVESLNTEAFF
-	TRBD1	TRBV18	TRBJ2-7	TGTGCCAGCTCCGACCGGGACAGGGGTCCCTACGAGCAGTACTTC	CASSDRDRGPYEQYF
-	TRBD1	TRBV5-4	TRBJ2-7	TGTGCCAGCAGCGCGGACAGGGGGGTGTACGAGCAGTACTTC	CASSADRGVYEQYF
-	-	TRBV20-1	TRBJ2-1	TGCAGTGCTAGTCTTGGGAGAAGGGATGAGCAGTTCTTC	CSASLGRRDEQFF
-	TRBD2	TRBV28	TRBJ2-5	TGTGCCAGCAGTTCCCCCGGACTAGCGGGAGCCCTCCGGGAGACCCAGTACTTC	CASSSPGLAGALRETQYF
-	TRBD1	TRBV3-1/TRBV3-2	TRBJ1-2	TGTGCCAGCAGTCACTCGACAGGGGCCTACCTTGGCTACACCTTC	CASSHSTGAYLGYTF
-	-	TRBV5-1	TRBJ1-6	TGCGCCAGCAGCCAACTGGGGGGCTATAATTCACCCCTCCACTTT	CASSQLGGYNSPLHF
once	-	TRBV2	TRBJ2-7	TGTGCCAGCAGTGAATTGCCAGGATGGGGCGGCGAGCAGTACTTC	CASSELPGWGGEQYF
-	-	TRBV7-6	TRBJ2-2	TGTGCCAGCAGCGGGGCTACCCCGGTCCCCGGGGAGCTGTTTTTT	CASSGATPVPGELFF
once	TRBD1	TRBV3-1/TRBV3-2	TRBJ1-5	TGTGCCAGCAGCCAACAGACAGGGGCCAATCAGCCCCAGCATTTT	CASSQQTGANQPQHF
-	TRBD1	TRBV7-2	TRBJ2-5	TGTGCCAGCAGCCCTTCGGGACAGGGGGGTCAAGAGACCCAGTACTTC	CASSPSGQGGQETQYF
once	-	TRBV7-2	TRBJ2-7	TGTGCCAGCAGCTTAGGACCGTGGGCCTATAGCTCCTACGAGCAGTACTTC	CASSLGPWAYSSYEQYF
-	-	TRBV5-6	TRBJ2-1	TGTGCCAGCAGCTCTGAGGGCTCCTACAATGAGCAGTTCTTC	CASSSEGSYNEQFF
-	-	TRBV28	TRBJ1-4	TGTGCCAGCAGCCCGGTCCCCGAGGGCGAAAAACTGTTTTTT	CASSPVPEGEKLFF
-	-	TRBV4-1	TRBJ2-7	TGCGCCAGCAGCCAAGACCCTTCTTACGACAGCTACGAGCAGTACTTC	CASSQDPSYDSYEQYF
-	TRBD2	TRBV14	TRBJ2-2	TGTGCCAGCAGGTCCTCTACTAGCGGGGCCGGGGAGCTGTTTTTT	CASRSSTSGAGELFF
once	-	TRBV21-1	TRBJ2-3	TGTGCCAGCAGCAAAGCTGGGCAGCCCCGGCCAGATACGCAGTATTTT	CASSKAGQPRPDTQYF
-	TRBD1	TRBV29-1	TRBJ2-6	TGCAGCGTGACCGGGACAGGGGGTATATCTGGGGCCAACGTCCTGACTTTC	CSVTGTGGISGANVLTF
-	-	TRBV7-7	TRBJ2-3	TGTGCTAGCAGCCCGACCGGGACAAATAACCCAGATACGCAGTATTTT	CASSPTGTNNPDTQYF
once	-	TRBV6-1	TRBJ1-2	TGTGCCAGCAGTGAACGGGGATCCTATGGCTACACCTTC	CASSERGSYGYTF